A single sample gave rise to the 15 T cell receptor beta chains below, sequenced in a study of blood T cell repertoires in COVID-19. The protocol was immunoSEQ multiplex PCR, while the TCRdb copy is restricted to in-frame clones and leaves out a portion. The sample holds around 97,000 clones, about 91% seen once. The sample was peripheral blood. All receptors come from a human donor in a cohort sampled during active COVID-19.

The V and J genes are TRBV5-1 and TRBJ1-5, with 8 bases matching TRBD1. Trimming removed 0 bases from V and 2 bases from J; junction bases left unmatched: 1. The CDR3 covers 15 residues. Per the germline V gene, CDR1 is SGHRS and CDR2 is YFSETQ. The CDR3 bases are TGCGCCAGCAGCTTGGGGACAGGGCGCAATCAGCCCCAGCATTTT. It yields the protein CASSLGTGRNQPQHF.

CDR3 coding DNA: TGTGCCAGCAGCTTGTTGCGGAGCTCTGGGGCCAACGTCCTGACTTTC. Translated: CASSLLRSSGANVLTF. The chain is built from TRBV11-2 and TRBJ2-6; no firm D call. Trimming took 3 bases from V and 0 from J, leaving 9 bases between them. The germline V gene has CDR1 SGHAT and CDR2 FQNNGV. The CDR3 loop spans 16 amino acids.

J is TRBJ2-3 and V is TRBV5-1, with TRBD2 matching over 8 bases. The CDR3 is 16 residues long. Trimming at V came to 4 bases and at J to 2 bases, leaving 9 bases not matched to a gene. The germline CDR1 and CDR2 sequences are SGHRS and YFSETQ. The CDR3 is CASSTGLAGFTDTQYF. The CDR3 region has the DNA TGCGCCAGCAGCACCGGCCTAGCGGGTTTCACAGATACGCAGTATTTT.

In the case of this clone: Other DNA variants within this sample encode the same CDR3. The CDR3: CASRGLAGTNEQFF. CDR3 in DNA: TGCGCCAGCAGGGGACTAGCGGGTACCAATGAGCAGTTCTTC. The chain joins TRBV10-2 to TRBJ2-1; 12 nucleotides line up with TRBD2. Trimming took 6 bases from V and 6 from J; bases not matched to a gene: 3. Germline V gene data show CDR1 as WSHSY and CDR2 as SAAADI. The CDR3 length is 14 residues.

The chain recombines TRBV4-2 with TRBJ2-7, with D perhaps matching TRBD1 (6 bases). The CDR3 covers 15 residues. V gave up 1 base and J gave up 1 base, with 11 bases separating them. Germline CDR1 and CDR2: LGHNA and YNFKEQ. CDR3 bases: TGTGCCAGCAGCCAAGTACAGGGTCCGTCCTACGAGCAGTACTTC. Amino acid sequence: CASSQVQGPSYEQYF.

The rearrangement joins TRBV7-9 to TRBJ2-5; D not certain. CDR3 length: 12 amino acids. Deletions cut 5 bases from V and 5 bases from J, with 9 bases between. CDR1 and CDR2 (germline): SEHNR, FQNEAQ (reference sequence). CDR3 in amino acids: CASSPSAETQYF. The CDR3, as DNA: TGTGCCAGCAGCCCATCAGCGGAGACCCAGTACTTC. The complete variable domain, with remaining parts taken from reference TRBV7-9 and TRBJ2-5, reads DTGVSQNPRHKITKRGQNVTFRCDPISEHNRLYWYRQTLGQGPEFLTYFQNEAQLEKSRLLSDRFSAERPKGSFSTLEIQRTEQGDSAMYLCASSPSAETQYFGPGTRLLVL.

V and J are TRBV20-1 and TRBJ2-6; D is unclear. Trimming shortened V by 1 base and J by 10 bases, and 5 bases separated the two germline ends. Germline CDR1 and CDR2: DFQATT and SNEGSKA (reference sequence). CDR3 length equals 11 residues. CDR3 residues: CSARVPNVLTF. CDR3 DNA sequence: TGCAGTGCTAGAGTTCCTAACGTCCTGACTTTC.

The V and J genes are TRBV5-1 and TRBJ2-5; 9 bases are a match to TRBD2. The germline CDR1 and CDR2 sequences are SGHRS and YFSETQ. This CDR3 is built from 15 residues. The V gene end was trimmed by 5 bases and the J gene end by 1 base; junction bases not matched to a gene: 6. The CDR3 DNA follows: TGCGCCAGCAGTTTGACTAGCGGTTTCCAAGAGACCCAGTACTTC. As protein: CASSLTSGFQETQYF.

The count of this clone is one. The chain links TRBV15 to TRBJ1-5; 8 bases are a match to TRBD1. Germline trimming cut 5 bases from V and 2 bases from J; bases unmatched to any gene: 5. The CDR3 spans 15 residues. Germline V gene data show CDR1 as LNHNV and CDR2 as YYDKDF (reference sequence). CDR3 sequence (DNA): TGTGCCACCAGCCTGTGGGGACAGGGCAATCAGCCCCAGCATTTT. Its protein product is CATSLWGQGNQPQHF. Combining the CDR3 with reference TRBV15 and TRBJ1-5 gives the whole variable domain DAMVIQNPRYQVTQFGKPVTLSCSQTLNHNVMYWYQQKSSQAPKLLFHYYDKDFNNEADTPDNFQSRRPNTSFCFLDIRSPGLGDTAMYLCATSLWGQGNQPQHFGDGTRLSIL.

The CDR3 loop reads CATSRGTGTQDTQYF. In DNA, the CDR3 is TGTGCCACCAGCAGAGGGACAGGGACTCAAGATACGCAGTATTTT. This rearrangement joins TRBV15 to TRBJ2-3, with TRBD1 matching 8 bases. Losses at the gene ends were 1 base for V and 5 bases for J; bases not matched to a gene: 5. Germline V gene sequence: CDR1 LNHNV, CDR2 YYDKDF (reference sequence). The CDR3 runs 15 residues.

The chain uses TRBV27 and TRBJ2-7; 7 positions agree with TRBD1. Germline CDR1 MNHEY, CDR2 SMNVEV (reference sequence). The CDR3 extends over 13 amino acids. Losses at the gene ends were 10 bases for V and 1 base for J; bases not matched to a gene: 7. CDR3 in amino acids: CATKPGQSYEQYF. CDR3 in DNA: TGTGCCACCAAACCGGGACAGTCCTACGAGCAGTACTTC.

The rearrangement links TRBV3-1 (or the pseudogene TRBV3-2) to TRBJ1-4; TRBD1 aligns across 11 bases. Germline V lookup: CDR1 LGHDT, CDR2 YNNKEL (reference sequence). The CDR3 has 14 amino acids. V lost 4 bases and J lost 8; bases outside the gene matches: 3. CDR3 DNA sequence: TGTGCCAGCAGCCTAGGGACAGGGGGGGAAAAACTGTTTTTT. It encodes CASSLGTGGEKLFF.

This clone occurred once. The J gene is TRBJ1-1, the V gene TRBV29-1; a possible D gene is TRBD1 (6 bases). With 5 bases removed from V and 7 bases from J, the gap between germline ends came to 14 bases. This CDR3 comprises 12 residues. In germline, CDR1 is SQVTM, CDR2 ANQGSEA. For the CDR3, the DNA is TGCAGCGTTACAGGGAAAGAGAATGAAGCTTTCTTT. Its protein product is CSVTGKENEAFF.

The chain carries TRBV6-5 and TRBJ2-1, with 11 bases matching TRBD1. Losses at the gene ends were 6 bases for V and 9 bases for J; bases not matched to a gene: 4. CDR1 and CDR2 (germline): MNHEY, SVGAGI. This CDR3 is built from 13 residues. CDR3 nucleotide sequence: TGTGCCAGCAGCAGGACAGGGGGCTCTGAGCAGTTCTTC. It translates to CASSRTGGSEQFF.

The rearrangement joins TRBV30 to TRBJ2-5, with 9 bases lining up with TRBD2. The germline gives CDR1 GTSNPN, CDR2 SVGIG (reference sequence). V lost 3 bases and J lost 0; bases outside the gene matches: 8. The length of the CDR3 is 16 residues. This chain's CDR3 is CAWREAAGGYQETQYF. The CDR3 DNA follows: TGTGCCTGGAGGGAAGCAGCGGGGGGATACCAAGAGACCCAGTACTTC.